This TCR beta chain was sequenced for a study of T-cell memory formation after mild COVID-19. On the study more broadly: In these data, TCR clusters were largely donor specific. Study-wide points: CD4+ contracting clones were mainly CM and EM; CD8+ ones, EMRA. Among clones contracting day 15 to 85, CD4/CD8 was balanced, whereas later expanders leaned CD4+.

The CDR3 length equals 13 residues, ends included. Germline V gene lookup returns CDR1 SEHNR and CDR2 FQNEAQ (reference sequence). Note on this clonotype: Its target is unknown. The conserved final phenylalanine or tryptophan is absent from the CDR3, which likely points to a read error. The DNA is omitted, as the CDR3 cannot be located on it reliably, and the CDR3 follows TCRdb's listing.

TCRdb fed the 5' RACE reads into MiXCR, producing one record per CDR3 protein. Found here are fewer than 650,000 distinct CDR3 sequences, roughly 22% of them singletons; the top ten hold about 8.4%. Specimen: PBMCs or a T cell subset sorted from them (not recorded which). The V call is TRBV7-9, the J call TRBJ2-1; the table calls TRBD2, which could not be checked here. This receptor was obtained from an adult woman who had mild COVID-19 (a few samples of this study predate the infection). Cell type and time point are not known. The CDR3: CASSLELGAADSL.